Presented here are 28 T cell receptor beta chains from one specimen sequenced in a study of blood T cell repertoires in COVID-19. Clones were read by immunoSEQ multiplex PCR, and TCRdb kept only the in-frame ones, dropping some. In the table there are roughly 88,000 clones, 90% to 95% of which are singletons. Sequenced sample: peripheral blood. These receptor sequences come from a woman aged 45-65 years in a cohort sampled during active COVID-19.

The J gene is TRBJ1-3, the V gene TRBV6-5; the D is unclear. The CDR3 is 12 residues long. Trimming took 7 bases from V and 3 from J, leaving 7 bases between them. The germline gives CDR1 MNHEY, CDR2 SVGAGI. The DNA of the CDR3 is TGTGCCAGCACGGGTATTGGAAACACCATATATTTT. Its protein is CASTGIGNTIYF.

The J gene is TRBJ2-1, the V gene TRBV7-3, with 7 bases matching TRBD1. The CDR3 runs to 14 residues. Germline loops: CDR1 SGHTA, CDR2 FQGTGA. Losses at the gene ends were 1 base for V and 10 bases for J; bases not matched to a gene: 7. The CDR3 here is CASSLNSAGGEQFF. The DNA of the CDR3 is TGTGCCAGCAGCTTAAATTCGGCAGGGGGAGAGCAGTTCTTC.

This chain joins TRBV11-3 and TRBJ1-1; the D gene is possibly TRBD1 (6 bases). CDR1 and CDR2 (germline): SGHNT, YENEEA. This CDR3 region has 13 residues. V was pared by 5 bases and J by 1 base, with 8 bases between. CDR3 loop: CASSQDRNTEAFF. The CDR3 DNA follows: TGTGCCAGCAGCCAGGACAGGAACACTGAAGCTTTCTTT.

This clone was seen once. This chain joins TRBV5-4 and TRBJ2-2; 9 bases align to TRBD2. There are 15 residues in the CDR3. The J segment lost 7 bases and the V segment lost 0 bases, leaving 4 bases of the junction unmatched. The germline gives CDR1 SGHNT, CDR2 YYREEE (reference sequence). CDR3 in DNA: TGTGCCAGCAGCTTGGCCGCGGGAGGGGTCGGGGAGCTGTTTTTT. Its protein is CASSLAAGGVGELFF.

The chain has TRBV28 and TRBJ1-1; 8 bases fit TRBD1. Trimming took 5 bases from V and 4 from J; bases not matched to a gene: 6. The CDR3 extends over 14 amino acids. The germline gives CDR1 MDHEN, CDR2 SYDVKM. The CDR3 protein is CASSPTDRATEAFF. Written as DNA, the CDR3 is TGTGCCAGCAGTCCAACGGACAGGGCCACTGAAGCTTTCTTT.

The chain combines TRBV4-2 with TRBJ2-3; D unclear. The V gene lost 0 bases and the J gene lost 2 bases, with 3 bases spanning the gap. The CDR3 is 13 residues long. Per the germline V gene, CDR1 is LGHNA and CDR2 is YNFKEQ. The CDR3 DNA follows: TGTGCCAGCAGCCAAGAATACACAGATACGCAGTATTTT. Translation gives CASSQEYTDTQYF.

The J gene is TRBJ2-1, the V gene TRBV6-5; 8 bases agree with TRBD2. V lost 9 bases and J lost 5; bases outside the gene matches: 9. Germline V CDR1 and CDR2: MNHEY, SVGAGI. There are 14 residues in the CDR3. CDR3 amino acids: CASKSGGINNEQFF. DNA for the CDR3: TGTGCCAGTAAGTCGGGGGGGATCAACAATGAGCAGTTCTTC.

The chain is built from TRBV19 and TRBJ2-6; D uncertain. V lost 5 bases, J lost 1 base, and 3 bases lay in between. The CDR3 is 13 amino acids. Germline CDR1 and CDR2: LNHDA and SQIVND (reference sequence). The CDR3: CASSLSGANVLTF. The CDR3 DNA follows: TGTGCCAGTAGTCTTTCTGGGGCCAACGTCCTGACTTTC.

The chain uses TRBV28 and TRBJ2-1; possible D gene TRBD1, 6 bases. This CDR3 spans 13 amino acids. Germline V gene sequence: CDR1 MDHEN, CDR2 SYDVKM. V was trimmed by 8 bases and J by 6 bases, leaving 14 bases between them. The CDR3 nucleotides read TGTGCCAGCCGCTTAGTAGGGGGCAATGAGCAGTTCTTC. Protein sequence: CASRLVGGNEQFF. The variable domain in full, completed from reference TRBV28 and TRBJ2-1, reads DVKVTQSSRYLVKRTGEKVFLECVQDMDHENMFWYRQDPGLGLRLIYFSYDVKMKEKGDIPEGYSVSREKKERFSLILESASTNQTSMYLCASRLVGGNEQFFGPGTRLTVL.

This clone has a single count. J is TRBJ1-1 and V is TRBV5-6; 8 bases match TRBD1. The CDR3 is 14 amino acids. CDR1 is SGHDT, CDR2 YYEEEE, per germline. The V segment lost 3 bases and the J segment 3 bases; nucleotides outside the gene matches: 4. CDR3 region: CASSSTGVDTEAFF. The CDR3 nucleotides are TGTGCCAGCAGCTCGACAGGGGTGGACACTGAAGCTTTCTTT.

The rearrangement joins TRBV11-2 to TRBJ2-2, with a possible D match to TRBD2 (6 bases). The V end was cut by 1 base, the J end by 1 base, with 10 bases between. The CDR3 runs 16 residues. From germline, CDR1 is SGHAT and CDR2 FQNNGV. CDR3: CASSLGAGLNTGELFF. The CDR3 DNA reads as TGTGCCAGCAGCTTAGGGGCGGGACTGAACACCGGGGAGCTGTTTTTT.

This chain connects TRBV5-1 to TRBJ2-5, with 7 bases matching TRBD1. The junction had 4 bases not matched to a gene; V was cut back by 0 bases and J by 2 bases. This CDR3 is built from 15 residues. Germline lookup yields CDR1 SGHRS and CDR2 YFSETQ. The CDR3 DNA is TGCGCCAGCAGCTTGGGCGCGACAGGGCAAGAGACCCAGTACTTC. Amino acid sequence: CASSLGATGQETQYF.

Notes on this clone: At one boundary the junction diverges from the germline segment, which might be a read error. The chain combines TRBV27 with TRBJ1-2, with TRBD1 as a possible D gene (5 bases). Germline V gene sequence: CDR1 MNHEY, CDR2 SMNVEV (reference sequence). The CDR3 loop spans 13 amino acids. Here the CDR3 DNA reads TGTGCCGGCAGTTTAAAAGGGGACTATGGCTACACCTTC. It encodes CAGSLKGDYGYTF.

V gene TRBV1 combines with J gene TRBJ2-7; the table gives TRBD1 as D, unverified against the DNA. TRBV1 is listed as a pseudogene. The CDR3 covers 13 residues. The CDR3 DNA sequence: TGCACCAGTAAGGACAGGTTAAGTTACGAGCAGTACTTC. This sequence encodes CTSKDRLSYEQYF.

The chain carries TRBV5-1 and TRBJ1-1; a possible D gene is TRBD1 (6 bases). Germline V lookup: CDR1 SGHRS, CDR2 YFSETQ. V gave up 4 bases and J gave up 3 bases, with 10 bases separating them. The length of the CDR3 is 13 residues. The CDR3 nucleotides are TGCGCCAGCAGCGGGGGCACATACACTGAAGCTTTCTTT. This sequence encodes CASSGGTYTEAFF.

V and J are TRBV28 and TRBJ2-1, with 14 bases aligning to TRBD2. The length of the CDR3 is 17 residues. The ends lost 6 bases at V and 5 bases at J; junction bases unmatched: 9. CDR1 and CDR2 (germline): MDHEN, SYDVKM. This CDR3 is CASSTGTSGGQDNEQFF. The CDR3, as DNA: TGTGCCAGCAGCACCGGGACTAGCGGGGGCCAGGACAATGAGCAGTTCTTC.

V usage is TRBV2 and J usage is TRBJ2-3; 7 nucleotides match TRBD1. CDR1 is SNHLY, CDR2 FYNNEI, per germline. The V gene end was trimmed by 3 bases and the J gene end by 1 base; junction bases not matched to a gene: 4. CDR3 length equals 15 residues. The CDR3 DNA sequence: TGTGCCAGCAGTGAGTACAGGGGCCGCACAGATACGCAGTATTTT. It is translated as CASSEYRGRTDTQYF.

This clone appeared a few times. This chain connects TRBV11-2 to TRBJ1-3; D remains unclear. CDR1 and CDR2 from the germline V gene are SGHAT and FQNNGV. The CDR3 is made up of 14 amino acids. Trimming left V 5 bases short and J 0 bases short, with 8 bases between. CDR3 nucleotide sequence: TGTGCCAGCAGCGTCGGGTCCTCTGGAAACACCATATATTTT. It yields the protein CASSVGSSGNTIYF.

The V gene is TRBV3-1 (or the pseudogene TRBV3-2), the J gene TRBJ2-1; D uncertain. V gave up 2 bases and J gave up 5 bases, with 7 bases separating them. Germline CDR1 reads LGHDT; CDR2 reads YNNKEL (reference sequence). This CDR3 contains 13 residues. The CDR3 region has the DNA TGTGCCAGCAGCCAAAGCACCGACAATGAGCAGTTCTTC. Encoded protein: CASSQSTDNEQFF.

The chain recombines TRBV7-9 with TRBJ2-7; D is possibly TRBD1 (6 bases). The ends were cut back, 3 bases at V and 7 bases at J, with 19 bases in the middle. The CDR3 has 15 residues. Germline-derived CDR1 and CDR2 are SEHNR and FQNEAQ (reference sequence). The CDR3 reads CASSFLRAGVLEQYF. The CDR3 DNA sequence: TGTGCCAGCAGCTTCTTGCGGGCAGGGGTTTTGGAGCAGTACTTC.

This chain links TRBV4-1 with TRBJ1-4; D is undetermined. Trimming stripped 6 bases from V and 7 bases from J, with 18 bases between. The CDR3 is made up of 15 amino acids. The germline V gene has CDR1 MGHRA and CDR2 YSYEKL. The CDR3 here is CASRGYKAGSEKLFF. The CDR3, as DNA: TGCGCCAGCAGAGGGTACAAAGCGGGAAGTGAAAAACTGTTTTTT.

About this clone itself: The junction shows a germline mismatch at one end, possibly a read error. As DNA, the CDR3 is TGTGCTAGCAGCCCCTGGGGGGTGGAGACCCAGTACTTC. Translation gives CASSPWGVETQYF. The chain recombines TRBV7-7 with TRBJ2-5, with D perhaps TRBD2 (6 bases). Germline V gives CDR1 SSHAT, CDR2 FNYEAQ (reference sequence). This CDR3 comprises 13 residues.

V and J are TRBV5-1 and TRBJ2-3, with no clear D. Trimming stripped 7 bases from V and 2 bases from J, with 11 bases between. Germline CDR1 SGHRS, CDR2 YFSETQ. The CDR3 extends over 13 amino acids. The CDR3 spells CASAATDTDTQYF. CDR3 in DNA: TGCGCCAGCGCGGCTACTGACACAGATACGCAGTATTTT. The full variable domain, with the rest looked up from reference TRBV5-1 and TRBJ2-3, is KAGVTQTPRYLIKTRGQQVTLSCSPISGHRSVSWYQQTPGQGLQFLFEYFSETQRNKGNFPGRFSGRQFSNSRSEMNVSTLELGDSALYLCASAATDTDTQYFGPGTRLTVL.

The rearrangement joins TRBV7-3 to TRBJ2-4; TRBD2 aligns across 7 bases. With V trimmed by 5 bases and J by 4 bases, 5 bases remained unmatched. The CDR3 covers 14 residues. Germline CDR1 is SGHTA and CDR2 is FQGTGA. The CDR3: CASSLSGTKNIQYF. The CDR3 nucleotides read TGTGCCAGCAGCCTAAGCGGGACTAAAAACATTCAGTACTTC.

The chain carries TRBV18 and TRBJ1-3; 7 bases line up with TRBD1. Trimming at V came to 3 bases and at J to 0 bases, leaving 14 bases not matched to a gene. The CDR3 runs 19 residues. Germline V gene data show CDR1 as KGHSH and CDR2 as LQKENI. CDR3 sequence reads: CASSPSPGRQGVSGNTIYF. In DNA, the CDR3 is TGTGCCAGCTCACCCTCGCCGGGGCGGCAGGGGGTCTCTGGAAACACCATATATTTT.

The chain combines TRBV4-1 with TRBJ1-4; 9 positions agree with TRBD1. This CDR3 comprises 16 residues. V gave up 2 bases and J gave up 8 bases; unmatched junction bases: 9. CDR1 MGHRA and CDR2 YSYEKL come from the germline V gene. The CDR3 reads CASSQNSLGQGEKLFF. In nucleotides, the CDR3 is TGCGCCAGCAGCCAAAATTCCCTGGGACAGGGAGAAAAACTGTTTTTT.

The chain carries TRBV29-1 and TRBJ2-5; TRBD2 aligns across 12 bases. This CDR3 contains 16 residues. Germline values: CDR1 SQVTM, CDR2 ANQGSEA. The V gene end was trimmed by 4 bases and the J gene end by 7 bases; junction bases not matched to a gene: 13. CDR3 bases: TGCAGCGTTGCCCTGAGACTAGCGGGAGAGGGTGGGACCCAGTACTTC. Its translation: CSVALRLAGEGGTQYF. The whole variable domain, filled in from reference TRBV29-1 and TRBJ2-5, reads SAVISQKPSRDICQRGTSLTIQCQVDSQVTMMFWYRQQPGQSLTLIATANQGSEATYESGFVIDKFPISRPNLTFSTLTVSNMSPEDSSIYLCSVALRLAGEGGTQYFGPGTRLLVL.

The chain recombines TRBV19 with TRBJ2-5; 8 positions agree with TRBD2. From germline, CDR1 is LNHDA and CDR2 SQIVND (reference sequence). With V trimmed by 6 bases and J by 5 bases, 8 bases remained unmatched. The CDR3 extends over 14 amino acids. This CDR3 reads CASSFSGEGETQYF. The CDR3 DNA reads TGTGCCAGTAGCTTTAGCGGGGAGGGGGAGACCCAGTACTTC.